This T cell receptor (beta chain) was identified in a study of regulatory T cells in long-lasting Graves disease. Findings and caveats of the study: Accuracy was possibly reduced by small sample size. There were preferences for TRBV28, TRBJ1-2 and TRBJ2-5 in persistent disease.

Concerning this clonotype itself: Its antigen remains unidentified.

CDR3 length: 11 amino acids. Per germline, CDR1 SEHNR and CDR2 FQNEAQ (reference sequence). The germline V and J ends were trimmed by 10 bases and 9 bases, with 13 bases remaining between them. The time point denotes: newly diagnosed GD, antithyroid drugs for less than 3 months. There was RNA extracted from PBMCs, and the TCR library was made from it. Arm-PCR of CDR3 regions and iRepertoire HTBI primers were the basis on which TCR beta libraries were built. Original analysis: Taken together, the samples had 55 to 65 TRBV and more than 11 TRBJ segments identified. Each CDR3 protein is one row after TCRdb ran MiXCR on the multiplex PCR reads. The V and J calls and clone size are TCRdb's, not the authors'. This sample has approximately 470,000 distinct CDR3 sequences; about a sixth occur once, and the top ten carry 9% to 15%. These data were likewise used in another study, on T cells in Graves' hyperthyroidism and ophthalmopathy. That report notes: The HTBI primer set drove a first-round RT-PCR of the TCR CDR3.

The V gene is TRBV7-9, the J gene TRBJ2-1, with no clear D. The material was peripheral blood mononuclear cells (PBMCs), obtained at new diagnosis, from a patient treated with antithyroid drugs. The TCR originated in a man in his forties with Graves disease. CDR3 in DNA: TGTGCCAAAAAACGTGACGCTGAGCAGTTCTTC. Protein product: CAKKRDAEQFF. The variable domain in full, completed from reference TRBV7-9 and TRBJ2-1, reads DTGVSQNPRHKITKRGQNVTFRCDPISEHNRLYWYRQTLGQGPEFLTYFQNEAQLEKSRLLSDRFSAERPKGSFSTLEIQRTEQGDSAMYLCAKKRDAEQFFGPGTRLTVL.